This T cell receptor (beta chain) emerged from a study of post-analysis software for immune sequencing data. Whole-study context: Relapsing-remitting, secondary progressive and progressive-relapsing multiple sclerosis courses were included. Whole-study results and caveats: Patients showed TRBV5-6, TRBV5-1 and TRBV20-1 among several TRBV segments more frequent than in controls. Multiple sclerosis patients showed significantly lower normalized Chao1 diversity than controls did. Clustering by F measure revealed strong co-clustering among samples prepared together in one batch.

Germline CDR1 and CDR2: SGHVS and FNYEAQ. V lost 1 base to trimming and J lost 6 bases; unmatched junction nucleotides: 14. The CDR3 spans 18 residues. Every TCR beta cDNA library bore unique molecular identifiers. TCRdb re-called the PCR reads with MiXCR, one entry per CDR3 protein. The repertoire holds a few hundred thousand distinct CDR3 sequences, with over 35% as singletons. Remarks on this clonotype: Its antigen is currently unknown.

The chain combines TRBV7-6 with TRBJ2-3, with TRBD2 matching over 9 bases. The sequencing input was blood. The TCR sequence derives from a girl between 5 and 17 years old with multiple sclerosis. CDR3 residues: CASSLDLAGVVLRDTQYF. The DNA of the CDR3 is TGTGCCAGCAGCTTAGATTTAGCGGGAGTCGTACTCCGGGATACGCAGTATTTT.